This TCR beta chain was identified in a study of blood T cell repertoires in COVID-19. Clones were read by immunoSEQ multiplex PCR, and TCRdb kept only the in-frame ones, dropping some. The repertoire holds 450,000 to 500,000 clones, with around 85% as singletons. This sequence originates from a woman aged 60-75 years who had recovered from COVID-19. The sample consisted of PBMCs or T cells enriched from blood (not recorded which).

The DNA of the CDR3 is TGTGCCAGCAGTTTGTTGGGGGCGAACACTGAAGCTTTCTTT. Encoded protein: CASSLLGANTEAFF. The chain recombines TRBV27 with TRBJ1-1, with a tentative D call TRBD1 (6 bases). In germline, CDR1 is MNHEY, CDR2 SMNVEV (reference sequence). There are 14 residues in the CDR3. V dropped 3 bases and J dropped 1 base, with 9 bases sitting between them.